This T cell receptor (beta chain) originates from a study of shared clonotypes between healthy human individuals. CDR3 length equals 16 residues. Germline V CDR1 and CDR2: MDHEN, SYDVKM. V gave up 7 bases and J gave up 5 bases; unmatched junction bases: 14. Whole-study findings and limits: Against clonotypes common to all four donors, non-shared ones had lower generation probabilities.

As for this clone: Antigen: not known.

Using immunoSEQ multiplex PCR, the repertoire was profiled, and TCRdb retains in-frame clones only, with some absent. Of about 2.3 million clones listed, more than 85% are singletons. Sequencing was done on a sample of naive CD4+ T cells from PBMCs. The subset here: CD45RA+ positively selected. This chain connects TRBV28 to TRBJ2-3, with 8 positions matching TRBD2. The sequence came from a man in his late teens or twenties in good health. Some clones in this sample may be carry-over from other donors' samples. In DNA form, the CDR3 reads TGTGCCAGCACCTCCCTGGGGGCGGGAGGACAAGATACGCAGTATTTT. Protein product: CASTSLGAGGQDTQYF. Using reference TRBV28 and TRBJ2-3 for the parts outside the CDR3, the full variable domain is DVKVTQSSRYLVKRTGEKVFLECVQDMDHENMFWYRQDPGLGLRLIYFSYDVKMKEKGDIPEGYSVSREKKERFSLILESASTNQTSMYLCASTSLGAGGQDTQYFGPGTRLTVL.